This entry lists 26 T cell receptor beta chains sequenced from one sample in a study of blood T cell repertoires in COVID-19. TCRdb keeps only in-frame clones here, not all; method: immunoSEQ multiplex PCR. The sample lists tens of thousands of clones, about 82% occurring once. Sequenced material: peripheral blood. These receptor sequences come from a human donor in a cohort sampled during active COVID-19.

This clone has just one count. The chain uses TRBV12-3 or TRBV12-4 and TRBJ1-6; D gene ambiguous. Trimming pared 4 bases from V and 7 bases from J, leaving 8 bases between. This CDR3 is 13 amino acids long. CDR3 sequence reads: CASSSASNSPLHF. The CDR3 coding sequence is TGTGCCAGCAGTTCAGCCTCCAATTCACCCCTCCACTTT.

The rearrangement joins TRBV19 to TRBJ1-3; 8 nucleotides line up with TRBD1. CDR3 length: 16 amino acids. Germline trimming cut 6 bases from V and 4 bases from J; bases unmatched to any gene: 11. Germline assignment: CDR1 LNHDA and CDR2 SQIVND (reference sequence). CDR3 in amino acids: CASSTTGTGPGNTIYF. In nucleotides, the CDR3 is TGTGCCAGTAGCACTACCGGGACAGGACCCGGAAACACCATATATTTT.

This chain connects TRBV7-8 to TRBJ1-1, with D possibly being TRBD1 (5 bases). Trimming removed 1 base at V and 0 bases at J, with 18 bases between. There are 18 residues in the CDR3. Per germline, CDR1 SGHVS and CDR2 FQNEAQ. Written as DNA, the CDR3 is TGTGCCAGCAGCTTAGTGTTTGGGGCCCCAGGCATGAACACTGAAGCTTTCTTT. Translating gives CASSLVFGAPGMNTEAFF.

The chain combines TRBV10-3 with TRBJ2-7; 7 bases are a match to TRBD2. Unmatched junction bases numbered 0, after V lost 4 bases and J lost 3 bases. The CDR3 consists of 12 residues. Germline V gene data show CDR1 as ENHRY and CDR2 as SYGVKD. The CDR3 spells CAISGGGYEQYF. The CDR3 DNA is TGTGCCATCAGTGGGGGGGGCTACGAGCAGTACTTC.

CDR3 nucleotides: TGTGCCAGCAGTGTTTTAGGAACAGGGCTAGAAGCTTTCTTT. Its translation is CASSVLGTGLEAFF. The chain employs TRBV2 and TRBJ1-1; possible D gene TRBD1, 6 bases. V dropped 4 bases and J dropped 8 bases, with 17 bases sitting between them. Germline-derived CDR1 and CDR2 are SNHLY and FYNNEI. CDR3 length equals 14 residues.

The chain joins TRBV3-1 (or the pseudogene TRBV3-2) to TRBJ2-1; 10 positions agree with TRBD2. V shed 3 bases, J shed 6 bases, and the junction held 11 bases outside the gene matches. Germline-derived CDR1 and CDR2 are LGHDT and YNNKEL (reference sequence). CDR3 size: 17 residues. CDR3 bases: TGTGCCAGCAGCCACCGAAGAGCGGGGGGGAGTGGCAATGAGCAGTTCTTC. Protein product: CASSHRRAGGSGNEQFF.

J is TRBJ2-7 and V is TRBV6-6; possible D gene TRBD2, 7 bases. V was cut by 7 bases and J by 3 bases, with 16 bases left in between. Germline CDR1 reads MNHNY; CDR2 reads SVGAGI (reference sequence). The CDR3 length is 14 residues. CDR3 amino acids: CASILGGAYYEQYF. DNA of the CDR3: TGTGCCAGCATTTTAGGGGGGGCCTACTACGAGCAGTACTTC.

The sample holds a few counts of this clone. V gene TRBV7-2 combines with J gene TRBJ2-5; 10 nucleotides match TRBD1. Germline V lookup: CDR1 SGHTA, CDR2 FQGNSA. CDR3 size: 14 residues. J was trimmed by 4 bases and V by 5 bases; bases with no gene match: 4. The CDR3 DNA follows: TGTGCCAGCAGCACCCGGACAGGGGGAGAGACCCAGTACTTC. It specifies CASSTRTGGETQYF.

The chain recombines TRBV7-9 with TRBJ2-5; D call uncertain. CDR1 and CDR2 from the germline V gene are SEHNR and FQNEAQ (reference sequence). CDR3 length: 12 amino acids. V was pared by 5 bases and J by 4 bases, with 8 bases between. The DNA of the CDR3 is TGTGCCAGCAGCCCCGAGCCAGAGACCCAGTACTTC. It specifies CASSPEPETQYF.

The V gene is TRBV5-4, the J gene TRBJ2-6; D might be TRBD2 (6 bases). The CDR3 runs to 17 residues. The ends were cut back, 0 bases at V and 0 bases at J, with 10 bases in the middle. CDR1 and CDR2 from the germline V gene are SGHNT and YYREEE (reference sequence). CDR3 DNA: TGTGCCAGCAGCTTGGTGGCGGGGCCCTCTGGGGCCAACGTCCTGACTTTC. This translates into CASSLVAGPSGANVLTF.

V and J are TRBV7-8 and TRBJ2-7; 8 nucleotides agree with TRBD1. Germline V gene data show CDR1 as SGHVS and CDR2 as FQNEAQ. V gave up 6 bases and J gave up 0 bases; unmatched junction bases: 7. This CDR3 has 15 amino acids. The CDR3 bases are TGTGCCAGCAGATCGGGACAGGCAAGCTCCTACGAGCAGTACTTC. Its protein is CASRSGQASSYEQYF. Based on the CDR3 plus reference TRBV7-8 and TRBJ2-7, the full variable domain is GAGVSQSPRYKVAKRGQDVALRCDPISGHVSLFWYQQALGQGPEFLTYFQNEAQLDKSGLPSDRFFAERPEGSVSTLKIQRTQQEDSAVYLCASRSGQASSYEQYFGPGTRLTVT.

This clone was counted once. The V gene is TRBV5-1, the J gene TRBJ2-3; the match to TRBD2 covers 8 bases. Germline V gene lookup returns CDR1 SGHRS and CDR2 YFSETQ. The CDR3 is made up of 15 amino acids. Trimming cost V 5 bases and J 0 bases; bases outside gene matches: 5. This CDR3 is CASRPGGGSTDTQYF. The DNA for the CDR3 is TGCGCCAGCAGACCAGGCGGGGGGAGCACAGATACGCAGTATTTT.

The rearrangement uses TRBV6-2 or TRBV6-3 and TRBJ1-1; 10 bases agree with TRBD1. The CDR3 has 20 amino acids. Germline CDR1 and CDR2: MNHEY and SVGEGT. The V and J ends lost 2 bases and 0 bases, in that order; junction bases with no gene match: 15. In nucleotides, the CDR3 is TGTGCCAGCAGTTACCCTAGACAGGGACAGGGGACTCTATTGAACACTGAAGCTTTCTTT. Encoded protein: CASSYPRQGQGTLLNTEAFF.

V gene TRBV5-8 combines with J gene TRBJ1-4, with 9 bases matching TRBD1. Unmatched junction bases numbered 4, after V lost 4 bases and J lost 3 bases. Germline CDR1 and CDR2: SGHTS and YDEGEE. There are 15 residues in the CDR3. The CDR3 is CASSGWTGANEKLFF. CDR3 sequence (DNA): TGTGCCAGCAGCGGGTGGACAGGGGCTAATGAAAAACTGTTTTTT.

The CDR3: CASSYSRWTGSYEQYF. DNA for the CDR3: TGTGCCAGCAGTTACTCACGATGGACAGGGTCCTACGAGCAGTACTTC. The rearrangement links TRBV6-2 or TRBV6-3 to TRBJ2-7, with 8 positions matching TRBD1. The germline V gene encodes CDR1 MNHEY and CDR2 SVGEGT. Trimming cost V 0 bases and J 1 base; bases outside gene matches: 5. The CDR3 loop spans 16 amino acids.

V usage is TRBV30 and J usage is TRBJ1-5; tentative D call: TRBD1 (6 bases). Germline CDR1 is GTSNPN and CDR2 is SVGIG (reference sequence). CDR3 size: 14 residues. Between the trimmed V and J ends, which lost 2 bases and 6 bases, there was a span of 14 bases. The CDR3 DNA sequence: TGTGCCTGGAGTCCCGGACAGTCAATTCAGCCCCAGCATTTT. Its protein is CAWSPGQSIQPQHF.

This chain joins TRBV5-1 and TRBJ2-7, with D tentatively TRBD2 (6 bases). Trimming shortened V by 0 bases and J by 2 bases, and 18 bases separated the two germline ends. The germline CDR1 and CDR2 sequences are SGHRS and YFSETQ. The CDR3 is made up of 17 amino acids. DNA of the CDR3: TGCGCCAGCAGCTTGGCCGGCCAGGGTACGGGGGCCTACGAGCAGTACTTC. Amino acid sequence: CASSLAGQGTGAYEQYF.

The V gene is TRBV15, the J gene TRBJ2-7; D is perhaps TRBD2 (5 bases). V was pared by 2 bases and J by 0 bases, with 11 bases between. This CDR3 spans 15 amino acids. Per the germline V gene, CDR1 is LNHNV and CDR2 is YYDKDF (reference sequence). CDR3 protein: CATSRPRTVSYEQYF. CDR3 sequence (DNA): TGTGCCACCAGCAGACCTCGGACTGTCTCCTACGAGCAGTACTTC.

The chain combines TRBV6-5 with TRBJ1-2; D is possibly TRBD1 (6 bases). V lost 6 bases, J lost 1 base, and 9 bases lay in between. CDR3 length: 13 amino acids. Germline V lookup: CDR1 MNHEY, CDR2 SVGAGI. CDR3 bases: TGTGCCAGCAGCAAACAGGGTAACTATGGCTACACCTTC. Protein sequence: CASSKQGNYGYTF.

This clone was counted once. The chain uses TRBV6-4 and TRBJ2-7; 13 positions match TRBD2. The CDR3 is 17 residues long. The trim removed 6 bases at V and 0 bases at J, leaving 8 bases unmatched. Germline V gene sequence: CDR1 MRHNA, CDR2 SNTAGT. In DNA form, the CDR3 reads TGTGCCAGCAGAACGGGACTAGCGGGGTTAAGCTCCTACGAGCAGTACTTC. This encodes CASRTGLAGLSSYEQYF.

This chain connects TRBV5-4 to TRBJ2-3; D remains ambiguous. The CDR3 is made up of 13 amino acids. Looked up from germline, CDR1 is SGHNT and CDR2 is YYREEE (reference sequence). V was shortened by 1 base and J by 1 base, with 4 bases between the two germline ends. Written as DNA, the CDR3 is TGTGCCAGCAGCTTGTCGGGCACAGATACGCAGTATTTT. This translates into CASSLSGTDTQYF.

The rearrangement joins TRBV19 to TRBJ2-7, with a possible D match to TRBD2 (5 bases). Trimming removed 2 bases at V and 5 bases at J, with 13 bases between. CDR1 and CDR2 from the germline V gene are LNHDA and SQIVND (reference sequence). The CDR3 runs to 14 residues. The CDR3 loop reads CASSIKAGRNEQYF. The CDR3 bases are TGTGCCAGTAGTATAAAGGCGGGTCGCAACGAGCAGTACTTC.

The chain has TRBV5-1 and TRBJ2-2, with TRBD1 matching over 9 bases. This CDR3 spans 16 amino acids. The germline V gene encodes CDR1 SGHRS and CDR2 YFSETQ. V lost 0 bases, J lost 6 bases, and 6 bases stayed unmatched. CDR3 bases: TGCGCCAGCAGCTTGGTGGGGACAGGGATTCCCGGGGAGCTGTTTTTT. Amino acids: CASSLVGTGIPGELFF.

The V call is TRBV5-1, the J call TRBJ2-1; D unresolved. CDR1 is SGHRS and CDR2 is YFSETQ in the germline V gene. CDR3 size: 13 residues. Trimming took off 0 bases at V and 7 bases at J, with 8 bases between the two ends. CDR3 DNA sequence: TGCGCCAGCAGCTTGGAGACATTTAATGAGCAGTTCTTC. Its protein is CASSLETFNEQFF.

This sequence joins TRBV12-3 or TRBV12-4 and TRBJ1-2, with D unclear. V lost 3 bases and J 5 bases, leaving 7 bases between the germline ends. The CDR3 loop spans 12 amino acids. The CDR3 DNA is TGTGCCAGCAGTTTTGGGCAGTATGGCTACACCTTC. Translation: CASSFGQYGYTF.

V usage is TRBV18 and J usage is TRBJ2-5; the D gene is possibly TRBD2 (7 bases). Trimming removed 6 bases at V and 4 bases at J, with 18 bases between. The CDR3 has 15 amino acids. The germline CDR1 and CDR2 sequences are KGHSH and LQKENI. The CDR3 nucleotides read TGTGCCAGCTCCCGTGAATCGGGGGGCGGAGAGACCCAGTACTTC. This sequence encodes CASSRESGGGETQYF.